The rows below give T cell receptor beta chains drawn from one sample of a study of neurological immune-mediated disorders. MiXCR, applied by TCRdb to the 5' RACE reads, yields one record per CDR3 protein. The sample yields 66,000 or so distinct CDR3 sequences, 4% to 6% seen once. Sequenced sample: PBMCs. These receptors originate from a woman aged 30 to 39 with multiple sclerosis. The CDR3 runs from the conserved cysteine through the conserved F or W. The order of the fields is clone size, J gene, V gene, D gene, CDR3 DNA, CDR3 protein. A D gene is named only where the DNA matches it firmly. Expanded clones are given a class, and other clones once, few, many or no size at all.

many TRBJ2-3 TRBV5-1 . TGCGCCAGCAGCTTGGACAGTACAGATACGCAGTATTTT CASSLDSTDTQYF
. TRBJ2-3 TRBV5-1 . TGCGCCAGCAGCTTGGCGGCAGGCGGGCTCATGGATACGCAGTATTTT CASSLAAGGLMDTQYF
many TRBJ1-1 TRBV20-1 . TGCAGCGCACTCCGGGGACTCCATATGACTGAAGCTTTCTTT CSALRGLHMTEAFF
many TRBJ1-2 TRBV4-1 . TGCGCCACCTCCTCGGGGGGCTCAGATGGCTACACCTTC CATSSGGSDGYTF
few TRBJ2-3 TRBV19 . TGTGCCAGTAGTCCGGGCTCCCCCATCTGGGCGCAGTATTTT CASSPGSPIWAQYF
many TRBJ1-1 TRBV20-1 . TGCAGTGCTAGTCGTCGGATGAACACTGAAGCTTTCTTT CSASRRMNTEAFF
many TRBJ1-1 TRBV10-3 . TGTGCCATCAGTGGGGGGGGCGTTGGAAACACTGAAGCTTTCTTT CAISGGGVGNTEAFF
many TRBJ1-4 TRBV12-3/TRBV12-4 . TGTGCCAGCACGGGGCCCCGGGAAAAACTGTTTTTT CASTGPREKLFF
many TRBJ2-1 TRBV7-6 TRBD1 TGTGCCAGCAGCCCCTCGGCGTTGACAGGGAAGTCCTACAATGAGCAGTTCTTC CASSPSALTGKSYNEQFF
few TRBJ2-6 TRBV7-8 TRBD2 TGTGCCAGCAGCACGGGACTAGCGGGGAGCTCTGGGGCCAACGTCCTGACTTTC CASSTGLAGSSGANVLTF
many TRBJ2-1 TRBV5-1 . TGCGCCAGCAGCTCTATGGAAACGGAAGAGACTGACTTC CASSSMETEETDF
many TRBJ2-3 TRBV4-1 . TGCGCCAGCACCCAACTGTGGGCGGGAGATACGCAGTATTTT CASTQLWAGDTQYF
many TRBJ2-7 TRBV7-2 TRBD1 TGTGCCAGCAGCTTAGGGATTGTGGGACAGGGATACGAGCAGTACTTC CASSLGIVGQGYEQYF
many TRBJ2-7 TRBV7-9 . TGTGCCAGCAGCTCTGACGTAGGGGACACCTCCTACGAGCAGTACTTC CASSSDVGDTSYEQYF
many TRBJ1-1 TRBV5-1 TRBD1 TGCGCCAGCAGCTTAGCTGTGGGGACAGGTGAGGCTTTCTTT CASSLAVGTGEAFF
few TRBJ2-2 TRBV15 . TGTGCCACCAGCTACAGGGTAGCCGGGGAGCTGTTTTTT CATSYRVAGELFF
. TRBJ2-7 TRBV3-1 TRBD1 TGTGCCAGCAGCCACCCTACCGACTGGACAGGGGACTACGAGCAGTACTTC CASSHPTDWTGDYEQYF
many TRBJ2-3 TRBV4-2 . TGTGCCAGCAGCCAGGGGGGGGCTGAAGATACGCAGTATTTT CASSQGGAEDTQYF
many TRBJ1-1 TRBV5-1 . TGCGCCAGCAGTGCTGAAGACACTGAAGCTTTCTTT CASSAEDTEAFF
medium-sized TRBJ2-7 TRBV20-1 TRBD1 TGCAGTGCTAGCAGACAGGGAAACGAGCAGTACTTC CSASRQGNEQYF
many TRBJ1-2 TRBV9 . TGTGCCAGCAGCCTAAGTTCTTATGGCTACACCTTC CASSLSSYGYTF
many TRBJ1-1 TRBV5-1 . TGCGCCAGCAGCCCGAGGGCCAGGGGCGAGGAAACTTTCTTT CASSPRARGEETFF
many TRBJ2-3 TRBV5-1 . TGCGCCAGCAGCCCGGAGGCGAGGGCAGATACGCAGTATTTT CASSPEARADTQYF
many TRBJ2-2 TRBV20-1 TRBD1 TGCAGTGCTAGAGATGAGGGGGCAGGGGAGAACACCGGGGAGCTGTTTTTT CSARDEGAGENTGELFF
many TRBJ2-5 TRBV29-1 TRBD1 TGCAGCGCTCGACAGGGAAATCGAGAGACCCAGTACTTC CSARQGNRETQYF
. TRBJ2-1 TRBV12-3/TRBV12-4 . TGTGCCAGCAGTTTATCGGGGACCTCCGAGCAGTTCTTC CASSLSGTSEQFF
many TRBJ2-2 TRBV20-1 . TGCAGTGCTAGAATCCCCTCGATCGGGGTTGGGGAGCTGTTTTTT CSARIPSIGVGELFF
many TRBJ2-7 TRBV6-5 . TGTGCCAGCAGTGCACAGGGTTCCTACGAGCAGTACTTC CASSAQGSYEQYF
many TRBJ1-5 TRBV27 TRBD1 TGTGCCAGCAGTTTAGGACAGGGCAATCAGCCCCAGAATTTT CASSLGQGNQPQNF
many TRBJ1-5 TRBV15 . TGTGCCACCAGCAGAGGTTCGGGGGATCAGCCCCAGAATTTT CATSRGSGDQPQNF
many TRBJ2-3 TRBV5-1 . TGCGCCAGCAGAGGGGGACGAAGCACAGATACGCAGTATTTT CASRGGRSTDTQYF
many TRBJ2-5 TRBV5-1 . TGCGCCAGCAGCTTCGGGCAGGCTCAAGAGACCCAGTACTTC CASSFGQAQETQYF
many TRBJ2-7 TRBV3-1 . TGTGCCAGCAGCCGGGGGACCGTCGTATACGAGCAGTACTTC CASSRGTVVYEQYF
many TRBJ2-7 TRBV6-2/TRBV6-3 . TGTGCCAGCAGTTTCCGGTTCTACGAGCAGTACTTC CASSFRFYEQYF
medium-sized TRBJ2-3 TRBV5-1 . TGCGCCAGCAGCTTGGCCTCCGTATTCACAGATACGCAGTATTTT CASSLASVFTDTQYF
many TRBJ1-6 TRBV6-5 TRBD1 TGTGCCAGCAGTGCTGGTACAGGGGATAATTCACCCCTCAACTTT CASSAGTGDNSPLNF
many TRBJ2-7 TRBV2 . TGTGCCTCTTCCTACGAGCAGTACTTC CASSYEQYF
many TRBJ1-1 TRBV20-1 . TGCAGTGCCTCCCGGGCAATGAACACTGAAGCTTTCTTT CSASRAMNTEAFF
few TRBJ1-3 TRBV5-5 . TGTGCCAGCAGCGCTAACACTCTCTCTGGAAACACCATATATTTT CASSANTLSGNTIYF
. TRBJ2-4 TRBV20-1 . TGCAGTGCTAGAGTGGGCACCAAAAAAATTCAGTACTTC CSARVGTKKIQYF
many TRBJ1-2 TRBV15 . TGTGCCACCAGCAGAGATGACGAGGGGTTGTCGTTTGGCTACACCTTC CATSRDDEGLSFGYTF
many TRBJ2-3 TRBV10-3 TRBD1 TGTGCCATCAGTCAAGGACAGGCTGACACAGATACGCAGTATTTT CAISQGQADTDTQYF
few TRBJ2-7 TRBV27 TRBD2 TGTGCCAGCAGTAGGGGGACTAGCGGGCGAAAAGCCCAAGAGCAGTACTTC CASSRGTSGRKAQEQYF
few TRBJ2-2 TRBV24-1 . TGTGCCACCGCAAAGACAGGGAACACCGGGGAGCTGTTTTTT CATAKTGNTGELFF
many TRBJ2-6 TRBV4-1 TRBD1 TGCGCCAGCAGCCAAGAATCTCAGGGGGCTGGGGCCAACGTCCTGACTTTC CASSQESQGAGANVLTF
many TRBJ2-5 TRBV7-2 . TGTGCCAGCAGCTTAGTGGTACTACAGGATCAAGAGACCCAGTACTTC CASSLVVLQDQETQYF
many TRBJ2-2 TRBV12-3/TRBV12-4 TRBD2 TGTGCCAGCACGACCGGTTTAGCGGGGGCGAACGGGGAGCTGTTTTTT CASTTGLAGANGELFF
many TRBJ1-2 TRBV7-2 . TGTGCCAGCAGCTTAGACAATCGGGGGTATGGCTACACCTTC CASSLDNRGYGYTF
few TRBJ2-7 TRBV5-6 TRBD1 TGTGCCAGCAGCCACCGAGCCGGGACAGGGGTTTTAGAGCAGTACTTC CASSHRAGTGVLEQYF
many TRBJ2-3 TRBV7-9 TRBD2 TGTGCCAGCAGCCGCGGGGGGATTAGCACAGATACGCAGTATTTT CASSRGGISTDTQYF
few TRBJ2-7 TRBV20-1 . TGCAGTGCTACCCTCGGGGCAGGGGTTGGCGAGCAGTACTTC CSATLGAGVGEQYF
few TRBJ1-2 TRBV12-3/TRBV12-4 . TGTGCCAGCAGTTTATCACCGGTGGAGGGCTACACCTTC CASSLSPVEGYTF
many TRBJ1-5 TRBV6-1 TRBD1 TGTGCCAGCCGGGACAGACCTACTTATAGCAATCAGCCCCAGCATTTT CASRDRPTYSNQPQHF
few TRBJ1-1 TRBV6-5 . TGTGCCAGCAGTCATAGGGCGGGAAACACTGAAGCTTTCTTT CASSHRAGNTEAFF
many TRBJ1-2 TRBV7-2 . TGTGCCAGCAGCTTTATAGGGGCAAACTATGGCTACACCTTC CASSFIGANYGYTF
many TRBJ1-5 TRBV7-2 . TGTGCCAGCAGCTTAGGACAGCAGCCCCAGCATTTT CASSLGQQPQHF
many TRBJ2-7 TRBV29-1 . TGCAGCGTTGAGAGGGCGGGGTTCTACGAGCAGTACTTC CSVERAGFYEQYF
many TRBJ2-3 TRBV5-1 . TGCGCCAGCAGCGACGTGCAGGGGCGGGGGACAGATACGCAGTATTTT CASSDVQGRGTDTQYF